Presented here are 6 T cell receptor beta chains from one specimen sequenced in a study of shared clonotypes between healthy human individuals. As defined, naive CD8 cells were CD45RO-negative and positively selected for CCR7, with terminally differentiated effector memory CD45RA+ cells excluded. Generated by immunoSEQ multiplex PCR, the TCRdb table keeps only in-frame clones and is missing some. The sample contains around 2.1 million clones, around 93% of which appear only once. The sequenced sample consisted of naive CD8+ T cells from PBMCs. The receptors here all came from a man between 18 and 35 years old in good health. Some clones in this sample may be carry-over from other donors' samples.

The gene calls are TRBV27 and TRBJ2-7; 12 bases match TRBD2. CDR1 and CDR2 (germline): MNHEY, SMNVEV (reference sequence). This CDR3 comprises 16 residues. V lost 2 bases, J lost 3 bases, and 5 bases stayed unmatched. The CDR3: CASSLLRTSGVYEQYF. The CDR3 DNA reads TGTGCCAGCAGTTTACTGCGGACTAGCGGGGTCTACGAGCAGTACTTC.

The chain uses TRBV10-3 and TRBJ2-1; 7 bases map to TRBD1. With 11 bases clipped from V and 6 bases from J, the junction kept 10 bases outside the gene matches. CDR3 length equals 13 residues. The germline CDR1 and CDR2 sequences are ENHRY and SYGVKD. In nucleotides, the CDR3 is TGTGCCTCAGACAGGGAAGGGGGCAATGAGCAGTTCTTC. Protein: CASDREGGNEQFF.

The chain links TRBV27 to TRBJ2-3; 9 bases are shared with TRBD2. The CDR3 spans 15 residues. Per germline, CDR1 MNHEY and CDR2 SMNVEV (reference sequence). The junction had 6 bases not matched to a gene; V was cut back by 8 bases and J by 0 bases. DNA of the CDR3: TGTGCCAGCGGGCTAACTAGCGGGAGCACAGATACGCAGTATTTT. It codes for CASGLTSGSTDTQYF.

The chain has TRBV7-2 and TRBJ1-1; tentative D call: TRBD1 (6 bases). CDR3 length: 18 residues. Germline V CDR1 and CDR2: SGHTA, FQGNSA. Trimming shortened V by 2 bases and J by 1 base, and 20 bases separated the two germline ends. The CDR3 region has the DNA TGTGCCAGCAGCTTATCCGACGGGGGGGGCTTCAGGAACACTGAAGCTTTCTTT. Residues: CASSLSDGGGFRNTEAFF.

The V call is TRBV28, the J call TRBJ2-2; 8 nucleotides line up with TRBD1. The CDR3 sequence is 18 residues long. V trimming: 4 bases; J trimming: 4 bases; junction bases outside the gene matches: 14. Germline V gene data show CDR1 as MDHEN and CDR2 as SYDVKM. The CDR3 reads CASSSPYFTGTGTGELFF. The CDR3 region has the DNA TGTGCCAGCAGTTCCCCCTACTTTACCGGGACAGGCACCGGGGAGCTGTTTTTT.

V gene TRBV7-3 combines with J gene TRBJ2-2, with D unresolved. The germline V gene has CDR1 SGHTA and CDR2 FQGTGA. V was shortened by 2 bases and J by 4 bases, with 17 bases between the two germline ends. The CDR3 spans 17 residues. The CDR3 is CASSLLGGDKTTGELFF. The CDR3 DNA sequence: TGTGCCAGCAGCTTATTAGGTGGAGATAAAACCACCGGGGAGCTGTTTTTT.